This TCR beta chain was documented in a study of tumor-infiltrating lymphocytes in primary liver carcinoma. Study summary: Tumors measured roughly 4.2 to 11 cm and were stage T1-T3 N0M0. Study conclusions and caveats: The study found a significantly higher top-250-clone fraction in tumors than in blood (p = 0.039). Unsorted bulk samples meant CD4+ and CD8+ repertoires went uncompared.

Constant-region priming of about 0.5 ug total RNA yielded TCR beta cDNA. Slightly modified ARM-PCR, run as three nested multiplex PCR rounds, produced the TCR beta libraries. Researchers ran the first two PCR rounds for about 11 cycles each with TRBV1-TRBV30 forward primers and a C-beta reverse primer. MiXCR, applied by TCRdb to the multiplex PCR reads, yields one record per CDR3 protein. The sample has 190,000 or so distinct CDR3 sequences, 65% seen once; the top ten hold 7% to 8.5%. Trimming took off 5 bases at V and 0 bases at J, with 16 bases between the two ends. Germline CDR1 and CDR2: SGHRS and YFSETQ. There are 16 residues in the CDR3. Remarks on this clonotype: Its matching antigen is unknown.

Germline DNA was also extracted, with blood RNA taken from unsorted whole blood. Chronic HBV infection, which was untreated, was present in the patients. Sequencing used peripheral blood. This TCR was sampled from a woman aged 55-69 years with primary liver carcinoma and hepatitis B virus infection. V usage is TRBV5-1 and J usage is TRBJ2-3, with a possible D match to TRBD1 (6 bases). The CDR3 DNA is TGCGCCAGCAGACACTCCAGGGGCGAAAGCACAGATACGCAGTATTTT. It encodes CASRHSRGESTDTQYF.